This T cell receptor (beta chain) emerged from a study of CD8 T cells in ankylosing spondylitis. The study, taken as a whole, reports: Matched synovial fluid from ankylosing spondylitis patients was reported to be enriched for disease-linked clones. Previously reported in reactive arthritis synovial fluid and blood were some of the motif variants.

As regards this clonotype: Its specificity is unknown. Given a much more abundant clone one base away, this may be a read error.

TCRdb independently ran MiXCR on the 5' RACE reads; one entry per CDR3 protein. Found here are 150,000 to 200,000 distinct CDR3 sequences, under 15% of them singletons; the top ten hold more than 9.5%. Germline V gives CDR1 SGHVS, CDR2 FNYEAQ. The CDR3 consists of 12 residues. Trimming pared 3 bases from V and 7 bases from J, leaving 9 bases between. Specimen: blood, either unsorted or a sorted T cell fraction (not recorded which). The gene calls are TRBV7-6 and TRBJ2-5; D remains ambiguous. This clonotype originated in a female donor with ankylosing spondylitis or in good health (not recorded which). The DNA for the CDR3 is TGTGCCAGCAGCTTTCTGGCTGGGACCCAGTACTTC. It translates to CASSFLAGTQYF.